This T cell receptor beta chain was captured in a study of shared T cell receptors in the human thymus. Here immunoSEQ multiplex PCR was the method, and the copy in TCRdb shows in-frame clones only, minus some. Among 700,000 or so clones listed, around 85% were seen once. V was trimmed by 4 bases and J by 0 bases, leaving 10 bases between them. Germline CDR1 PRHDT, CDR2 FYEKMQ (reference sequence). CDR3 size: 15 residues. These data also featured in a second study, about human thymus T cells.

The sequencing input was thymocytes. The V and J genes are TRBV13 and TRBJ2-4; tentatively, D is TRBD1 (5 bases). This receptor was obtained from a girl in the first two years of life with a congenital heart defect. CDR3 loop: CASSWTFLAKNIQYF. The CDR3 DNA reads TGTGCCAGCAGCTGGACATTCCTAGCCAAAAACATTCAGTACTTC.